This T cell receptor (beta chain) originates from a study of T cell changes during pregnancy in multiple sclerosis. Clones were sequenced by immunoSEQ multiplex PCR, and TCRdb holds only the in-frame ones, with some missing. The sample lists around 100,000 clones; about 92% were seen once. This clone was counted once. Unmatched junction bases numbered 7, after V lost 4 bases and J lost 3 bases. The CDR3 runs 15 residues. Germline V gene lookup returns CDR1 SGHRS and CDR2 YFSETQ. The gene calls are TRBV5-1 and TRBJ2-7; 10 bases line up with TRBD2. The origin of this receptor is a female donor with multiple sclerosis, enrolled in a pregnancy study. The material was peripheral blood, obtained after pregnancy. This CDR3 reads CASSLGLAVFYEQYF. Written as DNA, the CDR3 is TGCGCCAGCAGCCTAGGACTAGCGGTGTTCTACGAGCAGTACTTC.